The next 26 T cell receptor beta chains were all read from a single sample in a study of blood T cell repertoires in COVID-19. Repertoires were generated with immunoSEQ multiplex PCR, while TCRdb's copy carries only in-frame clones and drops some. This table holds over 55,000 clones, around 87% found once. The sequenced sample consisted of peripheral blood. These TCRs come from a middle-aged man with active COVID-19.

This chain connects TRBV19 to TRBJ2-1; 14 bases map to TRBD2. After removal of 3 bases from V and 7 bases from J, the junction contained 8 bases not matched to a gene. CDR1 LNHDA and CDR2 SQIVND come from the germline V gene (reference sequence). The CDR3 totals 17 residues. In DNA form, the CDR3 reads TGTGCCAGTAGTATCTCCCCGGGACTAGCGGGGGAGAATGAGCAGTTCTTC. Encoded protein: CASSISPGLAGENEQFF.

This CDR3 is CASSDPGGPYNEQFF. The CDR3 DNA follows: TGTGCCAGCAGTGACCCGGGAGGCCCCTACAATGAGCAGTTCTTC. This rearrangement joins TRBV2 to TRBJ2-1; 7 nucleotides line up with TRBD2. The CDR3 totals 15 residues. Losses at the gene ends were 3 bases for V and 2 bases for J; bases not matched to a gene: 4. In germline, CDR1 is SNHLY, CDR2 FYNNEI.

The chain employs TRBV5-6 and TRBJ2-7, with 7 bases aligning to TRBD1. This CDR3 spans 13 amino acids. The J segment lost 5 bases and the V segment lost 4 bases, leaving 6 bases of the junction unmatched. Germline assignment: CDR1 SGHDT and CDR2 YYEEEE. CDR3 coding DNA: TGTGCCAGCAGCCACGGACAGGTCCACGAGCAGTACTTC. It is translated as CASSHGQVHEQYF. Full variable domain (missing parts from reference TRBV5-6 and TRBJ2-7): DAGVTQSPTHLIKTRGQQVTLRCSPKSGHDTVSWYQQALGQGPQFIFQYYEEEERQRGNFPDRFSGHQFPNYSSELNVNALLLGDSALYLCASSHGQVHEQYFGPGTRLTVT.

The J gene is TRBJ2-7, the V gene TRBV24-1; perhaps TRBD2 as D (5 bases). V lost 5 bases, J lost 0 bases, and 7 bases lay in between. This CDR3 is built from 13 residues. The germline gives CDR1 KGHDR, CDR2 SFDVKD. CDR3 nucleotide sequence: TGTGCCACCAGTGCGGGGAGCTCCTACGAGCAGTACTTC. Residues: CATSAGSSYEQYF.

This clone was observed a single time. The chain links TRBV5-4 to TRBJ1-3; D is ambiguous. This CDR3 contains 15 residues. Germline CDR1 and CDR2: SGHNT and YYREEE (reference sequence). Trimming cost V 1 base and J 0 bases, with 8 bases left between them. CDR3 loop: CASSLSPNSGNTIYF. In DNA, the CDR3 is TGTGCCAGCAGCTTGTCCCCTAACTCTGGAAACACCATATATTTT.

The CDR3 loop is CASSLTGQGSYEQYF. The CDR3 DNA follows: TGTGCCAGCAGCTTGACCGGGCAGGGCTCCTACGAGCAGTACTTC. V and J are TRBV7-2 and TRBJ2-7, with TRBD1 as a possible D gene (5 bases). There are 15 residues in the CDR3. Germline V gene sequence: CDR1 SGHTA, CDR2 FQGNSA. V lost 3 bases and J 0 bases, leaving 12 bases between the germline ends.

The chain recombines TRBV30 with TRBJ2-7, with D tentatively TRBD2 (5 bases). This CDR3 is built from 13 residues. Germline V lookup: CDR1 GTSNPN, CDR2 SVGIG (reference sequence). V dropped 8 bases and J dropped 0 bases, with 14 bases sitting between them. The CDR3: CAGSGESSYEQYF. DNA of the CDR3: TGTGCCGGAAGCGGAGAAAGCTCCTACGAGCAGTACTTC.

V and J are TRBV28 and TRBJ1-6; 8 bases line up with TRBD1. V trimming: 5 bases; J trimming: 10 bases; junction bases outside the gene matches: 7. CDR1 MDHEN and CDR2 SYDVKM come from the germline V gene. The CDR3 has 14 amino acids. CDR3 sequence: CASSGGTGRSPLHF. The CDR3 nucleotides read TGTGCCAGCAGTGGGGGGACAGGTAGATCACCCCTCCACTTT.

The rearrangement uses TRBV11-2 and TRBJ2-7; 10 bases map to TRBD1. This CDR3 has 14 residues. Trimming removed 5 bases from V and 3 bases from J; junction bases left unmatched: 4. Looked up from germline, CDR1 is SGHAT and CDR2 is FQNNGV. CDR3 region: CASSLGTGVYEQYF. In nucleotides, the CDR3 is TGTGCCAGCAGCCTTGGGACAGGGGTCTACGAGCAGTACTTC. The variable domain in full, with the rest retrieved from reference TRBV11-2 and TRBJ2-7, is EAGVAQSPRYKIIEKRQSVAFWCNPISGHATLYWYQQILGQGPKLLIQFQNNGVVDDSQLPKDRFSAERLKGVDSTLKIQPAKLEDSAVYLCASSLGTGVYEQYFGPGTRLTVT.

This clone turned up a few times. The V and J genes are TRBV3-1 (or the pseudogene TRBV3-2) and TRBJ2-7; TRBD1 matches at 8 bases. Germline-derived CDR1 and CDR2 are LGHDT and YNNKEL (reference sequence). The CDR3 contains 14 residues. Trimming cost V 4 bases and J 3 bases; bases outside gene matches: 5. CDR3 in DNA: TGTGCCAGCAGCCGATACGGACAGGGCTACGAGCAGTACTTC. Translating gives CASSRYGQGYEQYF.

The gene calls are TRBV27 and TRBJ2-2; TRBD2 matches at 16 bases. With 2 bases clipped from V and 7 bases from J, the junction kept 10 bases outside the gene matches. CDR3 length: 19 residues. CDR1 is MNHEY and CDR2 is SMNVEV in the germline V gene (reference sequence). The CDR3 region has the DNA TGTGCCAGCAGTTTAGAGGTGGGACTAGCGGGGGGGCAGATCGGGGAGCTGTTTTTT. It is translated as CASSLEVGLAGGQIGELFF.

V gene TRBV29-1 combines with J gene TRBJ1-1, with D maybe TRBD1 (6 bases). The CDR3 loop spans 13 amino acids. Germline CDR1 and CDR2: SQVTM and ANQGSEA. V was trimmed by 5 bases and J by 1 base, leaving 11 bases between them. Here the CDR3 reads CSVLPRGNTEAFF. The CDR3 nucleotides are TGCAGCGTTCTTCCCAGGGGGAACACTGAAGCTTTCTTT.

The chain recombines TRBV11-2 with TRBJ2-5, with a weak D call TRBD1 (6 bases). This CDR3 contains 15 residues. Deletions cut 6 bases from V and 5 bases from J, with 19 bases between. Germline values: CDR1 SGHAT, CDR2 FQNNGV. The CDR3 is CASRSGEGVVETQYF. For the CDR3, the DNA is TGTGCCAGCAGAAGCGGAGAGGGGGTAGTGGAGACCCAGTACTTC. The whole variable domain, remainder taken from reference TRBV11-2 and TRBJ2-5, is EAGVAQSPRYKIIEKRQSVAFWCNPISGHATLYWYQQILGQGPKLLIQFQNNGVVDDSQLPKDRFSAERLKGVDSTLKIQPAKLEDSAVYLCASRSGEGVVETQYFGPGTRLLVL.

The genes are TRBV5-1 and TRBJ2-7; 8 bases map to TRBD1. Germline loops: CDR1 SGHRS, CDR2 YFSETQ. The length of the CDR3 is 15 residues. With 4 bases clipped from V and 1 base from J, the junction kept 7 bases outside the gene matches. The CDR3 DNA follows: TGCGCCAGCAGCGCAAGGGACAGGAGATCCTACGAGCAGTACTTC. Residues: CASSARDRRSYEQYF.

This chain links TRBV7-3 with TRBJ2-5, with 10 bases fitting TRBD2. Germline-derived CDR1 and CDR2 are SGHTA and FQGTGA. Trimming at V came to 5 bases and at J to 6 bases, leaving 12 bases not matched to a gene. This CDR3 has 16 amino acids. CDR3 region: CASSHPGPSGGKTQYF. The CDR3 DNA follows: TGTGCCAGCAGCCACCCCGGGCCTAGCGGGGGAAAGACCCAGTACTTC. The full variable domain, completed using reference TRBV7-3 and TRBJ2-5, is GAGVSQTPSNKVTEKGKYVELRCDPISGHTALYWYRQSLGQGPEFLIYFQGTGAADDSGLPNDRFFAVRPEGSVSTLKIQRTERGDSAVYLCASSHPGPSGGKTQYFGPGTRLLVL.

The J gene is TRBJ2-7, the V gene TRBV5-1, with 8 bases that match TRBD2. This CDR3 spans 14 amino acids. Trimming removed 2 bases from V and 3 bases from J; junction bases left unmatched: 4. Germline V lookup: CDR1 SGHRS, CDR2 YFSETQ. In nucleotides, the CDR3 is TGCGCCAGCAGCTTAGCGGGAGAGGGCTACGAGCAGTACTTC. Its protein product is CASSLAGEGYEQYF.

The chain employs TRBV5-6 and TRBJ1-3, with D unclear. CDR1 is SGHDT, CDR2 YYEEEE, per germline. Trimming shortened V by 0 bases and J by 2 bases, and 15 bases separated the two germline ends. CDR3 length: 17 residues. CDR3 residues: CASSLASSPGPGNTIYF. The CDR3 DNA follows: TGTGCCAGCAGCTTGGCTTCCAGTCCAGGCCCTGGAAACACCATATATTTT.

CDR3 loop: CASSLPLGSEGYGYTF. The DNA of the CDR3 is TGTGCCAGCAGTCTCCCTCTGGGCTCGGAGGGCTATGGCTACACCTTC. The J gene is TRBJ1-2, the V gene TRBV28; D call uncertain. This CDR3 has 16 residues. Germline V CDR1 and CDR2: MDHEN, SYDVKM. Trimming took off 5 bases at V and 4 bases at J, with 20 bases between the two ends.

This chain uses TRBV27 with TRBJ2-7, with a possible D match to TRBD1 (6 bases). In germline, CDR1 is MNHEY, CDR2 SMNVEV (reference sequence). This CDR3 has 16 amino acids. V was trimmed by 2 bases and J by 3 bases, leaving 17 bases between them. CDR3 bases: TGTGCCAGCAGTTTAACCCCCTCACAGGGCCTCTACGAGCAGTACTTC. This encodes CASSLTPSQGLYEQYF.

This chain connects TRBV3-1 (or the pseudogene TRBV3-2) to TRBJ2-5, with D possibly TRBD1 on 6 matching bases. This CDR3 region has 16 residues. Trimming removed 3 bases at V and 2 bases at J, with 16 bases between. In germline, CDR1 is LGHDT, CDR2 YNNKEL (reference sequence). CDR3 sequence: CASSHLTGTTQETQYF. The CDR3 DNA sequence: TGTGCCAGCAGCCATCTTACCGGGACAACACAAGAGACCCAGTACTTC.

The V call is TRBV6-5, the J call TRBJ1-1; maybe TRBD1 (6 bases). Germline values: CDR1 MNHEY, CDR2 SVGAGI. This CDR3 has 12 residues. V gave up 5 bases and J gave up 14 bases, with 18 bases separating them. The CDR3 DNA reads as TGTGCCAGCAGTCAGACAGGTCCTCAGATGTTCTTT. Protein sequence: CASSQTGPQMFF.

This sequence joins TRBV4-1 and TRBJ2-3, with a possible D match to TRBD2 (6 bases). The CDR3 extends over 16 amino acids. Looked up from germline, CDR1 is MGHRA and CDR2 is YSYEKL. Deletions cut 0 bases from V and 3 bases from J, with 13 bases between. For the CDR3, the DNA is TGCGCCAGCAGCCAAGATCTGGGGGGTGGGACAGATACGCAGTATTTT. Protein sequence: CASSQDLGGGTDTQYF.

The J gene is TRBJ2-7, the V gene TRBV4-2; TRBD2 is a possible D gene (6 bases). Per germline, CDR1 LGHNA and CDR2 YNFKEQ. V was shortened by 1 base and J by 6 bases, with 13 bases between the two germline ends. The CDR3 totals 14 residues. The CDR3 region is CASSQGEEWGEQYF. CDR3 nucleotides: TGTGCCAGCAGCCAAGGGGAGGAGTGGGGCGAGCAGTACTTC.

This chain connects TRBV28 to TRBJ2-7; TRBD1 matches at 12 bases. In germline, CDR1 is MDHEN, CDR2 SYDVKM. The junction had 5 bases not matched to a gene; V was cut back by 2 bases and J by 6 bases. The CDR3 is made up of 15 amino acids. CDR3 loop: CASSLGTGGASEQYF. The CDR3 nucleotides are TGTGCCAGCAGTTTAGGGACAGGGGGCGCTTCCGAGCAGTACTTC.

The CDR3 coding sequence is TGTGCCAGCAGTCTAATTGGGGACAGTATTAACTATGGCTACACCTTC. Translated, it gives CASSLIGDSINYGYTF. The genes are TRBV27 and TRBJ1-2, with 7 positions matching TRBD1. CDR1 MNHEY and CDR2 SMNVEV come from the germline V gene (reference sequence). The CDR3 runs to 16 residues. J gave up 1 base and V 5 bases, and 10 bases lay outside the gene matches.

CDR3: CASSLVGSEAFF. The CDR3 DNA reads TGTGCCAGCAGCTTAGTGGGGAGTGAAGCTTTCTTT. This rearrangement joins TRBV7-9 to TRBJ1-1; D gene uncertain. V was shortened by 1 base and J by 7 bases, with 7 bases between the two germline ends. This CDR3 has 12 residues. Looked up from germline, CDR1 is SEHNR and CDR2 is FQNEAQ (reference sequence).